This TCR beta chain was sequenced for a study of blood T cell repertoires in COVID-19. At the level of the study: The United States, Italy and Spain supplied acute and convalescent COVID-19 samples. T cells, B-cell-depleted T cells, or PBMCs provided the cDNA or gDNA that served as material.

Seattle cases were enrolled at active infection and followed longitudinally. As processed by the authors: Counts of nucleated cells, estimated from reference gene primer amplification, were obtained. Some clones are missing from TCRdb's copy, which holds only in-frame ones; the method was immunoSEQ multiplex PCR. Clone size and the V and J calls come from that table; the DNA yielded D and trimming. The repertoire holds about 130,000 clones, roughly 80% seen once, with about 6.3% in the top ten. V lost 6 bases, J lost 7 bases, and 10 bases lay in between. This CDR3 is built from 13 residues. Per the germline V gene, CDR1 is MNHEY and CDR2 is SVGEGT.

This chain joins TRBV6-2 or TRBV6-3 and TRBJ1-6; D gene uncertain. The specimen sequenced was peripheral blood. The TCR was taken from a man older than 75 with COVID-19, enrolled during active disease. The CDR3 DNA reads TGTGCCAGCAGCGATGCGGGCAATTCACCCCTCCACTTT. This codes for CASSDAGNSPLHF.